This TCR beta chain was captured by sequencing in a study of Ad26.COV2.S vaccination and SARS-CoV-2 variants. Stated treatment: over 15 received Ad26.COV2.S at low or high dose, single or two shots; 5 received placebo; per-sample allocation not given. Sampling was performed 63 days after the first vaccine or placebo injection. Within Boston, the person who donated was an adult of 18-55 years. Clones were sequenced by immunoSEQ multiplex PCR, and TCRdb holds only the in-frame ones, with some missing. Of a few hundred thousand clones listed, around nine tenths are singletons. The CDR3 is made up of 14 amino acids. CDR1 SGHNT and CDR2 YYREEE come from the germline V gene (reference sequence). Unmatched junction bases numbered 9, after V lost 7 bases and J lost 3 bases.

This TCR was sampled from a person aged 18 to 65 who received the Ad26.COV2.S COVID-19 vaccine or a placebo. The sample consisted of peripheral blood, taken in a trial of Ad26.COV2.S vaccine versus placebo. The chain employs TRBV5-4 and TRBJ2-5, with TRBD1 matching over 7 bases. The CDR3 here is CASGRQGDEETQYF. CDR3 DNA sequence: TGTGCCAGCGGGCGACAGGGAGATGAAGAGACCCAGTACTTC.